This T cell receptor beta chain comes out of a study of persistence of HIV-infected CD4 T cells. Study results and caveats: TCR analyses could not target the rare provirus-carrying CMV-responding cells. Proviral oligoclonality tracked with TCR oligoclonality within the same sorted cells.

Of note for this clone: Its antigen is not identified.

The stimulus was an HIV-1 Gag 15-mer peptide pool, 0.85 to 1 ug/peptide/mL. Memory cells lacking CD40L and CD69 with high CD45RO were sorted. Plasma HIV-1 RNA stayed below 50 copies/mL for at least 4 years. The germline V gene encodes CDR1 KGHDR and CDR2 SFDVKD. V was trimmed by 1 base and J by 5 bases, leaving 13 bases between them. CDR3 length: 15 residues. This was the immunoSEQ version 4 assay in survey mode. Each sample used up to 1 ug genomic DNA diluted to roughly 10 ng/uL. Sequenced by immunoSEQ multiplex PCR; TCRdb stores in-frame clones only, minus some. The repertoire holds about 64,000 clones, about 69% seen once, with 1.7% in the top ten.

The receptor's source is an adult man with HIV who was CMV-seropositive. The sequencing here drew on CD4+ T cells sorted from PBMCs after approximately 20-hour stimulation, taken from a patient who received antiretroviral therapy. The rearrangement links TRBV24-1 to TRBJ1-1; tentatively, D is TRBD1 (5 bases). CDR3 region: CATSDFPRGGTEAFF. Written as DNA, the CDR3 is TGTGCCACCAGTGATTTCCCGCGGGGGGGAACTGAAGCTTTCTTT.